A single T cell receptor (beta chain) is shown here with its context. The data were taken from a study of blood T cell repertoires in COVID-19. Whole-study context: COVID-19 samples, acute and convalescent, were from the United States, Italy and Spain.

Methods used by the authors: Estimated nucleated cell counts came from reference gene primer amplification. This table comes from immunoSEQ multiplex PCR, and its TCRdb copy is limited to in-frame clones, with some not included. That table supplies the V and J calls and clone size; D and trimming were determined from the DNA. The sample gives about 64,000 clones, roughly 93% of which show up once; around 1.5% is in the top ten. From germline, CDR1 is MNHEY and CDR2 SVGAGI. Deletions cut 8 bases from V and 4 bases from J, with 6 bases between. The CDR3 is 12 amino acids. The TCR sequence derives from a human donor in a cohort sampled during active COVID-19. The sample was peripheral blood. V and J are TRBV6-5 and TRBJ1-6, with a possible D match to TRBD1 (5 bases). CDR3 sequence reads: CASAGYNSPLHF. The CDR3 DNA sequence: TGTGCCAGCGCAGGGTATAATTCACCCCTCCACTTT.